Below are 21 T cell receptor beta chains sequenced from a single sample in a study of response to subunit inactivated influenza vaccine. One entry per CDR3 protein, called by TCRdb with MiXCR from the RT-PCR reads. The table lists approximately 300,000 distinct CDR3 sequences, roughly 20% of them singletons. Specimen: PBMCs from blood, collected less than 22 months after vaccination. The source of these receptors is a man aged 45 to 70 who received an inactivated influenza vaccine.

A few counts support this clonotype. The chain joins TRBV15 to TRBJ1-4; unclear D gene. CDR1 is LNHNV and CDR2 is YYDKDF in the germline V gene (reference sequence). V was shortened by 5 bases and J by 0 bases, with 16 bases between the two germline ends. CDR3 length equals 17 residues. CDR3 in amino acids: CATSEQLSLTTNEKLFF. The CDR3 nucleotides are TGTGCCACCAGCGAACAACTGTCCCTGACAACTAATGAAAAACTGTTTTTT.

The J gene is TRBJ2-3, the V gene TRBV4-2, with D perhaps TRBD1 (6 bases). The CDR3 has 16 amino acids. The germline V gene encodes CDR1 LGHNA and CDR2 YNFKEQ. Trimming cost V 0 bases and J 2 bases, with 12 bases left between them. This CDR3 reads CASSQDYRDITDTQYF. CDR3 DNA: TGTGCCAGCAGCCAAGATTACAGGGATATCACAGATACGCAGTATTTT.

The chain is built from TRBV5-5 and TRBJ1-4, with D unresolved. Germline CDR1 is SGHKS and CDR2 is YYEKEE (reference sequence). This CDR3 spans 14 amino acids. Trimming left V 2 bases short and J 12 bases short, with 17 bases between. The CDR3 DNA is TGTGCCAGCAGCTTCTCAGGCAGTTACGAAGAACTGTTTTTT. Its protein product is CASSFSGSYEELFF.

There are a few counts of this clonotype. V usage is TRBV2 and J usage is TRBJ1-6; 7 bases fit TRBD1. V trimming: 8 bases; J trimming: 5 bases; junction bases outside the gene matches: 9. CDR1 is SNHLY, CDR2 FYNNEI, per germline. CDR3 size: 15 residues. The CDR3 DNA reads TGTGCCAGCTCTCTCGGGACAGCCAATAATTCACCCCTCCACTTT. This translates into CASSLGTANNSPLHF.

There are a few counts of this clonotype. The chain recombines TRBV4-3 with TRBJ2-7; the match to TRBD1 covers 9 bases. The CDR3 is 14 amino acids. Germline CDR1 reads LGHNA; CDR2 reads YSLEER. The V and J ends lost 4 bases and 5 bases, in that order; junction bases with no gene match: 6. The chain's CDR3 is CASSLDRGENEQYF. The CDR3 region has the DNA TGCGCCAGCAGCCTCGACAGGGGGGAGAACGAGCAGTACTTC.

The chain uses TRBV20-1 and TRBJ2-4; 7 positions agree with TRBD2. The V and J ends lost 3 bases and 9 bases, in that order; junction bases with no gene match: 8. The germline V gene has CDR1 DFQATT and CDR2 SNEGSKA (reference sequence). The CDR3 runs 13 residues. The CDR3 region has the DNA TGCAGTGCTAGTACGGGGGGTTTTACCATTCAGTACTTC. Encoded protein: CSASTGGFTIQYF.

The chain combines TRBV19 with TRBJ2-3; tentatively, D is TRBD1 (8 bases). The CDR3 contains 15 residues. V shed 5 bases and J shed 4 bases, with 16 bases lying between them. Germline CDR1 reads LNHDA; CDR2 reads SQIVND (reference sequence). The CDR3 DNA is TGTGCCAGTAGTCCATGGACAGGGAGGGCAGATACGCAGTATTTT. Translated, it gives CASSPWTGRADTQYF.

There are a few counts of this clonotype. DNA for the CDR3: TGCAGTGCTAGGGACGCAAACTCTGGAAACACCATATATTTT. It is translated as CSARDANSGNTIYF. The V gene is TRBV20-1, the J gene TRBJ1-3; D not certain. The CDR3 has 14 amino acids. Germline assignment: CDR1 DFQATT and CDR2 SNEGSKA (reference sequence). Trimming pared 3 bases from V and 0 bases from J, leaving 9 bases between.

This clonotype was counted between two and nine times. This chain links TRBV5-1 with TRBJ2-7; D ambiguous. This CDR3 has 13 residues. V dropped 4 bases and J dropped 4 bases, with 12 bases sitting between them. Germline lookup yields CDR1 SGHRS and CDR2 YFSETQ. The CDR3 DNA follows: TGCGCCAGCAGCGCACTACAGAGATACGAGCAGTACTTC. It specifies CASSALQRYEQYF.

This clonotype was seen a few times. The chain employs TRBV6-2 or TRBV6-3 and TRBJ1-2; TRBD1 matches at 8 bases. V shed 7 bases and J 4 bases; nucleotides not matched to a gene: 8. The CDR3 runs 14 residues. CDR1 is MNHEY and CDR2 is SVGEGT in the germline V gene. For the CDR3, the DNA is TGTGCCAGCAAAACCGGGACAGGTTCCTATGGCTACACCTTC. Protein sequence: CASKTGTGSYGYTF.

V gene TRBV5-5 combines with J gene TRBJ2-1; D is ambiguous. CDR1 is SGHKS, CDR2 YYEKEE, per germline (reference sequence). Trimming cost V 4 bases and J 5 bases, with 22 bases left between them. This CDR3 has 17 amino acids. Written as DNA, the CDR3 is TGTGCCAGCAGCCCCGACCCCTATCGCCCCCTTAACAATGAGCAGTTCTTC. Translated: CASSPDPYRPLNNEQFF.

This rearrangement joins TRBV18 to TRBJ2-5, with D unresolved. The CDR3 has 13 amino acids. The germline V gene has CDR1 KGHSH and CDR2 LQKENI. The V end was cut by 6 bases, the J end by 4 bases, with 12 bases between. CDR3 in DNA: TGTGCCAGCTCTCACATTCCCTCAGAGACCCAGTACTTC. Translated: CASSHIPSETQYF. The complete variable domain, with remaining parts taken from reference TRBV18 and TRBJ2-5, reads NAGVMQNPRHLVRRRGQEARLRCSPMKGHSHVYWYRQLPEEGLKFMVYLQKENIIDESGMPKERFSAEFPKEGPSILRIQQVVRGDSAAYFCASSHIPSETQYFGPGTRLLVL.

The sample holds a few counts of this clonotype. V is TRBV12-3 or TRBV12-4 and J is TRBJ2-7; no firm D call. Trimming stripped 5 bases from V and 3 bases from J, with 8 bases between. The CDR3 is 12 amino acids. This CDR3 is CASSGNYYEQYF. The CDR3 coding sequence is TGTGCCAGCAGTGGAAATTACTACGAGCAGTACTTC.

The chain joins TRBV20-1 to TRBJ2-5; 7 bases agree with TRBD2. This CDR3 contains 12 residues. The germline gives CDR1 DFQATT, CDR2 SNEGSKA (reference sequence). The V gene end was trimmed by 6 bases and the J gene end by 5 bases; junction bases not matched to a gene: 6. The CDR3 loop is CSAWTRGETQYF. CDR3 nucleotide sequence: TGCAGTGCGTGGACTAGAGGGGAGACCCAGTACTTC.

This chain uses TRBV4-3 with TRBJ2-3; perhaps TRBD2 as D (5 bases). There are 16 residues in the CDR3. The V end was cut by 1 base, the J end by 5 bases, with 16 bases between. From germline, CDR1 is LGHNA and CDR2 YSLEER. CDR3 residues: CASSQAGGGVGDTQYF. In nucleotides, the CDR3 is TGCGCCAGCAGCCAAGCTGGTGGAGGCGTGGGAGATACGCAGTATTTT.

The table lists this clonotype with many counts. The rearrangement links TRBV4-1 to TRBJ1-6; no clear D. V shed 0 bases and J shed 7 bases, with 7 bases lying between them. There are 14 residues in the CDR3. The germline V gene has CDR1 MGHRA and CDR2 YSYEKL. This chain's CDR3 is CASSQDFGNSPLHF. CDR3 DNA sequence: TGCGCCAGCAGCCAAGATTTCGGCAATTCACCCCTCCACTTT.

The gene calls are TRBV28 and TRBJ1-5; D possibly corresponds to TRBD1 (5 bases). The CDR3 runs to 14 residues. Trimming pared 3 bases from V and 4 bases from J, leaving 10 bases between. The germline CDR1 and CDR2 sequences are MDHEN and SYDVKM. The CDR3 loop reads CASSFFRDNQPQHF. The CDR3 nucleotides are TGTGCCAGCAGTTTCTTCAGGGATAATCAGCCCCAGCATTTT.

V is TRBV6-2 or TRBV6-3 and J is TRBJ2-5; TRBD2 agrees at 8 bases. Germline V gene sequence: CDR1 MNHEY, CDR2 SVGEGT. The CDR3 has 16 residues. With V trimmed by 3 bases and J by 5 bases, 11 bases remained unmatched. The CDR3 here is CASSYGTRRRSETQYF. CDR3 DNA: TGTGCCAGCAGTTATGGGACTAGGAGACGTTCGGAGACCCAGTACTTC.

This clonotype was counted a few times. The CDR3, as DNA: TGTGCCAGCAGCCAAGATTGGGCACTCCTTACATATGGCTACACCTTC. Translated, it gives CASSQDWALLTYGYTF. The rearrangement uses TRBV4-2 and TRBJ1-2; D gene ambiguous. The CDR3 extends over 16 amino acids. V was cut by 0 bases and J by 5 bases, with 16 bases left in between. Germline V gives CDR1 LGHNA, CDR2 YNFKEQ.

The chain has TRBV5-4 and TRBJ2-5; D may be TRBD2 (6 bases). Germline-derived CDR1 and CDR2 are SGHNT and YYREEE (reference sequence). The germline V and J ends were trimmed by 9 bases and 4 bases, with 19 bases remaining between them. This CDR3 is built from 14 residues. CDR3 residues: CATTGDRAGETQYF. The CDR3, as DNA: TGTGCCACCACGGGGGATAGGGCTGGAGAGACCCAGTACTTC.

The chain carries TRBV10-3 and TRBJ1-3; D call uncertain. CDR1 ENHRY and CDR2 SYGVKD come from the germline V gene. Trimming shortened V by 4 bases and J by 3 bases, and 7 bases separated the two germline ends. CDR3 size: 13 residues. CDR3 in amino acids: CAISGGFGNTIYF. CDR3 sequence (DNA): TGTGCCATCAGTGGAGGGTTTGGAAACACCATATATTTT.